This TCR beta chain was sequenced in a study of T cells in Graves' hyperthyroidism and ophthalmopathy. As to this clonotype: The antigen is not known.

Germline V CDR1 and CDR2: LGHNA, YSLEER. The CDR3 covers 16 residues. Trimming shortened V by 0 bases and J by 0 bases, and 10 bases separated the two germline ends. Points from the study as a whole: Ophthalmopathy and stable hyperthyroidism were told apart by a 13 V-J model.

RNA transcripts yielded amplified TCR beta CDR3 regions. First-round RT-PCR with HTBI primers amplified the TCR CDR3 region. Via MiXCR, TCRdb re-called the multiplex PCR reads, giving one row per CDR3 protein. Of hundreds of thousands of distinct CDR3 sequences listed, less than 25% are singletons. The rearrangement links TRBV4-3 to TRBJ2-3; D is unresolved. Sequencing used blood. The TCR was taken from a man aged 25-45 years with Graves' ophthalmopathy. The CDR3 nucleotides read TGCGCCAGCAGCCAAGATGGAGAAACTAGCACAGATACGCAGTATTTT. The encoded protein is CASSQDGETSTDTQYF.